A selection of T cell receptor beta chains follows, all from one sample in a study of T-cell reconstitution after alpha-beta-depleted transplantation in children. TCRdb re-derived calls from the PCR reads in MiXCR, one entry per CDR3 protein. The table records 250,000 or so distinct CDR3 sequences, around 8% of them present only once. Here the sequenced sample was PBMCs, mostly from graft donor cells, taken 180 days after TCRalphabeta/CD19-depleted stem cell transplant. Every receptor here comes from a male patient under 18 who had a stem cell transplant for acute lymphoblastic leukemia, so the T cells may come from the graft donor. The CDR3 runs from the conserved cysteine through the conserved F or W. Each record gives: V gene, D gene, J gene, clone size, CDR3 protein, CDR3 DNA. D genes are given only for firm matches. Clone size, where shown, is once, few, many, or a class for clones that have expanded.

V: TRBV5-6
D: TRBD2
J: TRBJ2-3
size: many
CDR3: CASSSPSGGHTDTQYF
DNA: TGTGCCAGCAGCTCCCCTAGCGGGGGACACACAGATACGCAGTATTTT

V: TRBV28
D: .
J: TRBJ2-7
size: many
CDR3: CASRPNRAVLYEQYF
DNA: TGTGCCAGCAGACCCAACAGGGCCGTCCTCTACGAGCAGTACTTC

V: TRBV7-8
D: .
J: TRBJ2-1
size: few
CDR3: CASSLDGQGDNEQFF
DNA: TGTGCCAGCAGCTTAGACGGGCAGGGTGACAATGAGCAGTTCTTC

V: TRBV25-1
D: .
J: TRBJ2-5
size: few
CDR3: CASSEFTGAQETQYF
DNA: TGTGCCAGCAGTGAATTTACGGGGGCACAAGAGACCCAGTACTTC

V: TRBV13
D: .
J: TRBJ1-1
size: many
CDR3: CASSPPSTEWTEAFF
DNA: TGTGCCAGCAGCCCGCCCTCAACGGAATGGACTGAAGCTTTCTTT

V: TRBV6-1
D: .
J: TRBJ2-5
size: many
CDR3: CASSRQQETQYF
DNA: TGTGCCAGCAGTAGACAGCAAGAGACCCAGTACTTC

V: TRBV28
D: TRBD2
J: TRBJ2-1
size: many
CDR3: CASNFSPYGLAGSLYNEQFF
DNA: TGTGCCAGCAACTTTTCACCTTACGGACTAGCGGGCAGCTTATACAATGAGCAGTTCTTC

V: TRBV11-3
D: TRBD2
J: TRBJ2-1
size: .
CDR3: CASSLREASGLLSSYNEQFF
DNA: TGTGCCAGCAGCTTAAGGGAGGCTAGCGGGCTACTGAGCTCCTACAATGAGCAGTTCTTC

V: TRBV10-2
D: .
J: TRBJ2-2
size: many
CDR3: CASQRNTGELFF
DNA: TGCGCCAGCCAACGGAACACCGGGGAGCTGTTTTTT

V: TRBV27
D: TRBD2
J: TRBJ2-1
size: many
CDR3: CASSFRLAGGHEQFF
DNA: TGTGCCAGCAGTTTTAGACTAGCGGGAGGTCATGAGCAGTTCTTC

V: TRBV20-1
D: .
J: TRBJ2-1
size: many
CDR3: CSALRGPLGFF
DNA: TGCAGTGCTCTCCGGGGTCCCCTCGGGTTCTTC

V: TRBV12-3/TRBV12-4
D: .
J: TRBJ1-5
size: many
CDR3: CASSALNRDQPQHF
DNA: TGTGCCAGCAGTGCCCTTAATCGGGATCAGCCCCAGCATTTT

V: TRBV12-3/TRBV12-4
D: TRBD1
J: TRBJ2-1
size: many
CDR3: CASSPTGGVEQFF
DNA: TGTGCCAGCAGTCCGACAGGGGGGGTTGAGCAGTTCTTC

V: TRBV4-3
D: .
J: TRBJ2-7
size: many
CDR3: CASSHEGSYEQYF
DNA: TGCGCCAGCAGCCACGAGGGTTCCTACGAGCAGTACTTC

V: TRBV12-3/TRBV12-4
D: .
J: TRBJ2-3
size: many
CDR3: CASSLVAGQTQYF
DNA: TGTGCCAGCAGTTTAGTGGCGGGACAGACGCAGTATTTT

V: TRBV9
D: TRBD1
J: TRBJ1-2
size: many
CDR3: CASSPVQGQGF
DNA: TGTGCCAGCAGCCCTGTCCAGGGACAGGGCTTC

V: TRBV9
D: .
J: TRBJ2-2
size: many
CDR3: CASSVEERSTGELFF
DNA: TGTGCCAGCAGCGTAGAGGAAAGAAGCACCGGGGAGCTGTTTTTT

V: TRBV11-3
D: TRBD2
J: TRBJ2-5
size: many
CDR3: CASSLRQGRLAGEETQYF
DNA: TGTGCCAGCAGCTTAAGACAGGGCAGACTAGCGGGAGAGGAGACCCAGTACTTC

V: TRBV5-1
D: .
J: TRBJ2-3
size: many
CDR3: CASSLGDTDTQYF
DNA: TGCGCCAGCAGCTTGGGGGACACAGATACGCAGTATTTT

V: TRBV6-1
D: .
J: TRBJ2-1
size: many
CDR3: CASSKTGTVRTLDEQFF
DNA: TGTGCCAGCAGTAAAACGGGGACGGTCCGAACATTAGATGAGCAGTTCTTC

V: TRBV6-4
D: TRBD1
J: TRBJ1-1
size: .
CDR3: CASRNQHRGQTEAFF
DNA: TGTGCCAGCAGGAACCAACACAGGGGGCAAACTGAAGCTTTCTTT

V: TRBV7-9
D: .
J: TRBJ2-6
size: many
CDR3: CASRQANSGANVLTF
DNA: TGTGCCAGTCGACAGGCCAACTCTGGGGCCAACGTCCTGACTTTC

V: TRBV20-1
D: TRBD2
J: TRBJ2-1
size: many
CDR3: CSANSLAGGYNEQFF
DNA: TGCAGTGCAAACTCACTAGCGGGAGGCTACAATGAGCAGTTCTTC

V: TRBV5-1
D: .
J: TRBJ2-5
size: many
CDR3: CASRKVQETQYF
DNA: TGCGCCAGCAGGAAGGTCCAAGAGACCCAGTACTTC

V: TRBV28
D: .
J: TRBJ2-1
size: many
CDR3: CASSLFASDEQFF
DNA: TGTGCCAGCAGTTTATTCGCTAGCGATGAGCAGTTCTTC

V: TRBV7-8
D: TRBD2
J: TRBJ2-1
size: many
CDR3: CASSLFRVSGGDHEQFF
DNA: TGTGCCAGCAGCTTATTTCGGGTTAGCGGGGGGGACCATGAGCAGTTCTTC

V: TRBV3-1
D: .
J: TRBJ2-7
size: many
CDR3: CASSQVPKRGGEQYF
DNA: TGTGCCAGCAGCCAAGTACCGAAGAGGGGGGGCGAGCAGTACTTC

V: TRBV9
D: TRBD1
J: TRBJ1-6
size: many
CDR3: CASSVGQGDSPLHF
DNA: TGTGCCAGCAGCGTAGGACAGGGCGATTCACCCCTCCACTTT

V: TRBV28
D: .
J: TRBJ2-3
size: many
CDR3: CASSWGTLDTQYF
DNA: TGTGCCAGCAGTTGGGGGACGCTGGATACGCAGTATTTT

V: TRBV28
D: .
J: TRBJ1-3
size: many
CDR3: CASRPPHRAGNTIYF
DNA: TGTGCCAGCCGCCCACCCCACAGGGCTGGAAACACCATATATTTT

V: TRBV6-5
D: .
J: TRBJ2-7
size: many
CDR3: CASSYSRSASYEQYF
DNA: TGTGCCAGCAGTTACTCCCGTTCTGCCTCCTACGAGCAGTACTTC

V: TRBV19
D: TRBD2
J: TRBJ2-7
size: many
CDR3: CASSINGLAGDEQYF
DNA: TGTGCCAGTAGTATTAATGGTCTAGCGGGAGACGAGCAGTACTTC

V: TRBV5-1
D: TRBD1
J: TRBJ2-7
size: many
CDR3: CASSLRTGSSYEQYF
DNA: TGCGCCAGCAGCCTTAGGACAGGGAGCTCCTACGAGCAGTACTTC

V: TRBV6-5
D: .
J: TRBJ1-1
size: many
CDR3: CASSYPLSNTEAFF
DNA: TGTGCCAGCAGTTACCCCTTGTCGAACACTGAAGCTTTCTTT

V: TRBV20-1
D: .
J: TRBJ1-2
size: many
CDR3: CSARKRGNYGYTF
DNA: TGCAGTGCTAGGAAGAGGGGGAACTATGGCTACACCTTC

V: TRBV7-6
D: .
J: TRBJ1-5
size: many
CDR3: CASSSDGGGQPQHF
DNA: TGTGCCAGCAGCTCGGACGGGGGGGGTCAGCCCCAGCATTTT

V: TRBV4-3
D: TRBD1
J: TRBJ2-7
size: many
CDR3: CASSQGTGVYEQYF
DNA: TGCGCCAGCAGCCAAGGGACAGGTGTCTACGAGCAGTACTTC

V: TRBV20-1
D: .
J: TRBJ1-5
size: many
CDR3: CSAYSGGSPPQHF
DNA: TGCAGTGCTTACAGCGGGGGAAGTCCGCCCCAGCATTTT

V: TRBV4-3
D: .
J: TRBJ2-1
size: many
CDR3: CASSPDSSSYNEQFF
DNA: TGCGCCAGCAGCCCGGACAGTAGCTCCTACAATGAGCAGTTCTTC

V: TRBV27
D: TRBD1
J: TRBJ1-1
size: many
CDR3: CASSLLGTDGTEAFF
DNA: TGTGCCAGCAGTTTATTAGGGACAGACGGTACTGAAGCTTTCTTT

V: TRBV28
D: .
J: TRBJ1-5
size: many
CDR3: CASSLPRVNSNQPQHF
DNA: TGTGCCAGCAGTTTGCCCAGGGTTAATAGCAATCAGCCCCAGCATTTT